Listed below are T cell receptor beta chains from one sample, sequenced in a study of molecular identifiers for immune sequencing clone quantification. TCRdb fed the PCR reads into MiXCR, producing one record per CDR3 protein. The data contain approximately 97,000 distinct CDR3 sequences, 35% of them singletons. The sequenced sample consisted of naive CD8+ T cells from blood, with Jurkat cell RNA spiked in. These receptors all come from a human donor in good health. Some libraries in this study had Jurkat cell RNA spiked in. Both conserved end residues are trimmed from each CDR3. Where a row states a size, it is once, few, many or the class of an expanded clone; other rows omit it.

>TRBV4-3|many
ASSQGRMSTDTQY
>TRBV11-2|-
ASSLEGRTGHSGANVLT
>TRBV5-4|-
ASSAGSEETQY
>TRBV7-9|few
ASSLAVGTGELF
>TRBV28|-
ASSLPGPSGVNTEAF
>TRBV27|-
ASSETGSYEQY
>TRBV28|-
ASGGGGETGELF
>TRBV12-3/TRBV12-4|few
ASSLGQLEKLF
>TRBV24-1|few
ATSDLGQEYNEQF
>TRBV7-9|-
ASAKGYSNQPQH
>TRBV6-1|many
ASSEWASGSTDTQY
>TRBV28|many
ASSLFRRQGGRPQH
>TRBV6-2/TRBV6-3|-
ASRAGGLLYNEQF
>TRBV6-1|-
ASSAWLNSGNTIY
>TRBV7-2|many
ASSFRPHYEQY
>TRBV24-1|-
ATSDYNNEQF
>TRBV6-2/TRBV6-3|-
ASSDIGLDSNQPQH
>TRBV29-1|few
SVDVVLSSYNEQF
>TRBV28|-
ASSLRTHYGYT
>TRBV7-6|many
ASSLGGLPGYNEQF
>TRBV28|many
ASSLDSRVRDTEAF
>TRBV5-1|many
ASSPGQRRYEQY
>TRBV7-9|-
ASSSTVEDQPQH
>TRBV6-6|-
ASSSPSEQY
>TRBV15|many
ATSRDPGAEAF
>TRBV20-1|-
SARGPGQGIYEQY
>TRBV29-1|many
SVERTGELF
>TRBV19|-
ASSRITDTQY
>TRBV5-1|many
ASSSPELGQGAGDTQY
>TRBV5-6|-
ASSLGLPSYIVQF
>TRBV5-1|-
ASRPTGPPLYGYT
>TRBV10-2|-
ASSNRVSGTDTQY
>TRBV7-9|few
ASSNPPPSVASTDTQY
>TRBV12-3/TRBV12-4|-
ASSLFRADTQY
>TRBV27|-
ASSAPLAGDYEQY
>TRBV7-2|few
ASSFGSDGG
>TRBV6-6|many
ASSFRDSSYEQY
>TRBV11-2|-
ASRAGLAGQETQY
>TRBV5-1|-
ASSLATSSYEQY
>TRBV13|-
ASSWGTSGQAPQY
>TRBV19|-
ARDRVLPSNQPQH
>TRBV2|many
ASSEVSKETQY
>TRBV11-2|-
ASSLELAGVYNEQV
>TRBV20-1|-
SAKQGAQY
>TRBV4-3|many
ASSQGPAGYSNQPQH
>TRBV9|-
ASSVWGSSTDTQY
>TRBV10-3|-
AISDENRGLEKLF
>TRBV5-6|few
ASSLGGWVTDTQY
>TRBV13|few
ASTPPSLHEQF
>TRBV6-2/TRBV6-3|few
ASSTTEVGYT
>TRBV2|-
ASGEAYRGSGELF
>TRBV7-9|-
TSSIAPRDRGAQY
>TRBV7-6|once
ASSLAPSGYYNEQF
>TRBV28|-
ASSSAGTSYGYT
>TRBV27|few
ASSPYQGFGNQPQH
>TRBV25-1|-
ASSVGTPYEQY
>TRBV27|few
ASSLYPGANVLT